This T cell receptor (beta chain) was sequenced for a study of blood T cell repertoires in COVID-19. Study background: Sites across the United States, Italy and Spain contributed samples from acute and convalescent COVID-19. T cells, B-cell-depleted T cells, or PBMCs supplied cDNA or gDNA.

In this sample, this clone turned up once. Study processing details: Reference gene primers were amplified, and this amplification served to estimate nucleated cell counts. Sequencing was performed with immunoSEQ multiplex PCR; in TCRdb, only in-frame clones are kept and a portion is missing. V and J calls and clone size follow that table, whereas D and trimming were derived from the DNA. The repertoire holds more than 65,000 clones, with roughly 84% as singletons. Per the germline V gene, CDR1 is MNHEY and CDR2 is SMNVEV (reference sequence). This CDR3 spans 13 amino acids. J was trimmed by 8 bases and V by 2 bases; bases with no gene match: 4.

The sequenced sample consisted of peripheral blood. The chain recombines TRBV27 with TRBJ1-2; 8 nucleotides agree with TRBD1. This TCR derives from a man aged 45 to 65 with active COVID-19. The CDR3 here is CASSLGQGRGYTF. The CDR3 DNA follows: TGTGCCAGCAGTTTAGGACAGGGAAGAGGCTACACCTTC.